The 24 T cell receptor beta chains given below trace back to one sample, sequenced in a study of radiation and T cells in renal cell carcinoma. The table came from immunoSEQ multiplex PCR; TCRdb's copy has only in-frame clones and leaves some out. The sample carries around 64,000 clones, about 83% recorded once. Documented time point: blood 4 weeks post-SBRT, at nephrectomy. As to treatment: 15 Gy SBRT to primary tumor, nephrectomy 4 weeks later. Material: blood, obtained from a patient whose treatment included radiotherapy and nephrectomy. The receptors originated from a man in his 60s with renal cell carcinoma.

The chain carries TRBV15 and TRBJ2-2; 10 nucleotides agree with TRBD2. This CDR3 has 16 amino acids. From germline, CDR1 is LNHNV and CDR2 YYDKDF (reference sequence). Losses at the gene ends were 1 base for V and 6 bases for J; bases not matched to a gene: 5. The CDR3 loop reads CATSRGSGGAAGELFF. The CDR3 DNA reads as TGTGCCACCAGCAGAGGCAGCGGGGGGGCCGCCGGGGAGCTGTTTTTT.

The chain recombines TRBV28 with TRBJ1-5; D possibly corresponds to TRBD1 (5 bases). The CDR3 runs to 13 residues. V was cut by 4 bases and J by 6 bases, with 10 bases left in between. Germline V gene sequence: CDR1 MDHEN, CDR2 SYDVKM. The chain's CDR3 is CASSSGLSQPQHF. CDR3 coding DNA: TGTGCCAGCAGTTCAGGGTTAAGTCAGCCCCAGCATTTT.

The V gene is TRBV5-4, the J gene TRBJ2-3; 7 bases fit TRBD2. V shed 3 bases and J 4 bases; nucleotides not matched to a gene: 11. Germline CDR1 SGHNT, CDR2 YYREEE (reference sequence). The CDR3 extends over 16 amino acids. The CDR3 coding sequence is TGTGCCAGCAGCTCCCGACTAGCCGGGGTGGCAGATACGCAGTATTTT. It translates to CASSSRLAGVADTQYF. The entire variable domain, with the rest obtained from reference TRBV5-4 and TRBJ2-3, is as follows: ETGVTQSPTHLIKTRGQQVTLRCSSQSGHNTVSWYQQALGQGPQFIFQYYREEENGRGNFPPRFSGLQFPNYSSELNVNALELDDSALYLCASSSRLAGVADTQYFGPGTRLTVL.

The chain has TRBV27 and TRBJ1-3; 10 nucleotides agree with TRBD1. The germline gives CDR1 MNHEY, CDR2 SMNVEV (reference sequence). After removal of 4 bases from V and 2 bases from J, the junction contained 5 bases not matched to a gene. This CDR3 is built from 16 residues. The CDR3 here is CASSSPGQGAGNTIYF. As DNA, the CDR3 is TGTGCCAGCAGTTCGCCCGGACAGGGGGCTGGAAACACCATATATTTT.

This chain connects TRBV6-4 to TRBJ2-7, with 9 bases fitting TRBD2. The length of the CDR3 is 16 residues. Germline V gene sequence: CDR1 MRHNA, CDR2 SNTAGT. V gave up 5 bases and J gave up 6 bases; unmatched junction bases: 14. CDR3 DNA sequence: TGTGCCAGCAGTTCAATCCCTCAGCGGGAGGCAGGCGAGCAGTACGTC. Translation: CASSSIPQREAGEQYV.

This clone has a single count. V and J are TRBV9 and TRBJ1-4; D is ambiguous. The V end was cut by 5 bases, the J end by 0 bases, with 8 bases between. This CDR3 is built from 14 residues. Germline assignment: CDR1 SGDLS and CDR2 YYNGEE. The CDR3 loop reads CASSQQATNEKLFF. The CDR3 nucleotides read TGTGCCAGCAGTCAGCAGGCAACTAATGAAAAACTGTTTTTT.

The chain couples TRBV7-2 to TRBJ2-1; 10 bases align to TRBD1. Germline V gives CDR1 SGHTA, CDR2 FQGNSA. V was clipped by 0 bases and J by 4 bases; unmatched bases: 3. This CDR3 spans 16 amino acids. The CDR3 coding sequence is TGTGCCAGCAGCTTAGCCGGGACAGGGGTATACAATGAGCAGTTCTTC. Translating gives CASSLAGTGVYNEQFF.

This chain joins TRBV2 and TRBJ2-5; 7 bases match TRBD2. V lost 5 bases, J lost 11 bases, and 11 bases stayed unmatched. Germline V gene data show CDR1 as SNHLY and CDR2 as FYNNEI. There are 13 residues in the CDR3. Here the CDR3 DNA reads TGTGCCAGCAGTCCTCTAGCGGCTAGGGGTCAGTACTTC. It encodes CASSPLAARGQYF.

The chain links TRBV11-1 to TRBJ2-1; D is undetermined. The ends were cut back, 4 bases at V and 12 bases at J, with 16 bases in the middle. Germline-derived CDR1 and CDR2 are SGHAT and FQDESV (reference sequence). The CDR3 is 13 amino acids. The CDR3 sequence: CASSSTLYVGQFF. CDR3 DNA: TGTGCCAGCAGCTCCACCCTTTACGTAGGGCAGTTCTTC.

The genes are TRBV12-2 and TRBJ2-3; the D call of TRBD1 is as the table states it, not checked on the DNA. TRBV12-2 counts as a pseudogene. The CDR3 sequence is 17 residues long. In DNA, the CDR3 is TGTGCAAGTCGCTACTGCCGGGACAGGGGTGAAACAGATACGCAGTATTTT. Encoded protein: CASRYCRDRGETDTQYF.

The CDR3 bases are TGTGCCAGCAGCTTCTCGCGCAATGAGCAGTTCTTC. Translated, it gives CASSFSRNEQFF. The chain uses TRBV7-2 and TRBJ2-1, with D uncertain. Germline V gene sequence: CDR1 SGHTA, CDR2 FQGNSA. Trimming left V 3 bases short and J 6 bases short, with 6 bases between. The CDR3 covers 12 residues.

The V call is TRBV5-1, the J call TRBJ2-5; 9 bases align to TRBD2. The germline CDR1 and CDR2 sequences are SGHRS and YFSETQ. This CDR3 region has 17 residues. Unmatched junction bases numbered 10, after V lost 3 bases and J lost 1 base. The CDR3 coding sequence is TGCGCCAGCAGCTCCGGCTTGTTGCGGGGGGGCCAAGAGACCCAGTACTTC. As protein: CASSSGLLRGGQETQYF.

CDR3 in amino acids: CASRWNTEAFF. CDR3 nucleotides: TGTGCCAGTAGGTGGAACACTGAAGCTTTCTTT. The V and J genes are TRBV19 and TRBJ1-1; D not resolved. CDR1 is LNHDA, CDR2 SQIVND, per germline (reference sequence). Trimming took 6 bases from V and 1 from J, leaving 3 bases between them. This CDR3 has 11 residues.

The chain couples TRBV29-1 to TRBJ2-1; D gene ambiguous. This CDR3 is built from 14 residues. CDR1 is SQVTM, CDR2 ANQGSEA, per germline. Trimming pared 1 base from V and 9 bases from J, leaving 16 bases between. CDR3 loop: CSVEGHDLGSEQFF. The CDR3, as DNA: TGCAGCGTTGAAGGGCACGACCTTGGTAGTGAGCAGTTCTTC.

V and J are TRBV27 and TRBJ1-2, with a tentative D call TRBD1 (5 bases). Germline V CDR1 and CDR2: MNHEY, SMNVEV (reference sequence). This CDR3 is built from 15 residues. V shed 3 bases and J shed 8 bases, with 19 bases lying between them. Here the CDR3 DNA reads TGTGCCAGCAGTTTCGGGCAGGGAGGCTTCGGGGGCTACACCTTC. Translation: CASSFGQGGFGGYTF.

The V and J genes are TRBV30 and TRBJ2-5, with 7 bases fitting TRBD1. The CDR3 is 12 amino acids. Looked up from germline, CDR1 is GTSNPN and CDR2 is SVGIG (reference sequence). The V and J ends lost 3 bases and 4 bases, in that order; junction bases with no gene match: 2. The CDR3: CAWSDRVETQYF. CDR3 DNA: TGTGCCTGGAGCGACAGGGTAGAGACCCAGTACTTC.

V is TRBV5-1 and J is TRBJ2-5, with 9 bases fitting TRBD1. This CDR3 is built from 15 residues. Germline V gene sequence: CDR1 SGHRS, CDR2 YFSETQ. J lost 3 bases, V lost 1 base, and 4 bases had no gene match. The chain's CDR3 is CASSLFGQGKETQYF. CDR3 DNA sequence: TGCGCCAGCAGCTTGTTCGGACAGGGGAAAGAGACCCAGTACTTC.

The gene calls are TRBV29-1 and TRBJ2-1; D unclear. CDR1 SQVTM and CDR2 ANQGSEA come from the germline V gene. The CDR3 totals 12 residues. V dropped 3 bases and J dropped 4 bases, with 7 bases sitting between them. CDR3 protein: CSVDGRYNEQFF. For the CDR3, the DNA is TGCAGCGTTGACGGGCGGTACAATGAGCAGTTCTTC.

The rearrangement joins TRBV7-9 to TRBJ1-2, with unresolved D. V gave up 1 base and J gave up 5 bases, with 14 bases separating them. CDR3 length: 15 residues. Germline CDR1 reads SEHNR; CDR2 reads FQNEAQ (reference sequence). CDR3 DNA sequence: TGTGCCAGCAGCTTAGTTCTGGGAGGCAGTTATGGCTACACCTTC. The encoded protein is CASSLVLGGSYGYTF. Complete variable domain (other parts from reference TRBV7-9 and TRBJ1-2): DTGVSQNPRHKITKRGQNVTFRCDPISEHNRLYWYRQTLGQGPEFLTYFQNEAQLEKSRLLSDRFSAERPKGSFSTLEIQRTEQGDSAMYLCASSLVLGGSYGYTFGSGTRLTVV.

The rearrangement links TRBV11-2 to TRBJ2-3; 7 bases agree with TRBD1. Germline CDR1 and CDR2: SGHAT and FQNNGV. V trimming: 1 base; J trimming: 6 bases; junction bases outside the gene matches: 4. The CDR3 is 14 residues long. CDR3 sequence (DNA): TGTGCCAGCAGCTTAGGTGACAGGGTGGATACGCAGTATTTT. It codes for CASSLGDRVDTQYF.

CDR3 region: CASSESVGGVGNEQFF. CDR3 DNA sequence: TGCGCCAGCAGTGAGTCGGTGGGGGGGGTAGGCAATGAGCAGTTCTTC. This sequence joins TRBV10-1 and TRBJ2-1; 7 positions agree with TRBD2. Trimming cost V 0 bases and J 6 bases; bases outside gene matches: 8. This CDR3 contains 16 residues. CDR1 is WNHNN, CDR2 SYGVQD, per germline (reference sequence).

This rearrangement joins TRBV19 to TRBJ2-3; D is ambiguous. The CDR3 has 16 residues. Germline V gene lookup returns CDR1 LNHDA and CDR2 SQIVND (reference sequence). Trimming shortened V by 5 bases and J by 0 bases, and 15 bases separated the two germline ends. The CDR3 protein is CASSFWGTASTDTQYF. DNA of the CDR3: TGTGCCAGTAGTTTTTGGGGTACCGCTAGCACAGATACGCAGTATTTT.

The V gene is TRBV6-6, the J gene TRBJ2-3, with 11 bases aligning to TRBD2. Per germline, CDR1 MNHNY and CDR2 SVGAGI (reference sequence). This CDR3 spans 16 amino acids. Trimming cost V 6 bases and J 2 bases; bases outside gene matches: 7. CDR3 DNA sequence: TGTGCCAGCAGGCCCCTAGCGGGGGGAAACACAGATACGCAGTATTTT. This codes for CASRPLAGGNTDTQYF.

V is TRBV5-6 and J is TRBJ2-1; 10 bases align to TRBD1. Germline V gene data show CDR1 as SGHDT and CDR2 as YYEEEE. The CDR3 runs 15 residues. After removal of 0 bases from V and 7 bases from J, the junction contained 4 bases not matched to a gene. This CDR3 reads CASSLGQGAWNEQFF. The CDR3 DNA reads as TGTGCCAGCAGCTTGGGACAGGGGGCATGGAATGAGCAGTTCTTC.